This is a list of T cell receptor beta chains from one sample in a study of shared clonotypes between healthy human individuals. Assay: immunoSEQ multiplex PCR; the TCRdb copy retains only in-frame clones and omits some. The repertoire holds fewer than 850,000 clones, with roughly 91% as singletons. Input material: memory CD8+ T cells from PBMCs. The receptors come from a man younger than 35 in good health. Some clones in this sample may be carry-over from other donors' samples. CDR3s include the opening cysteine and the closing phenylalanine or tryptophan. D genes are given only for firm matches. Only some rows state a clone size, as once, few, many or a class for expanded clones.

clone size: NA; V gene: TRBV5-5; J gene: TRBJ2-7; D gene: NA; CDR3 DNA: TGTGCCAGCAGCCCCGGGAGAGGGGACAGCAGGTACGAGCAGTACTTC; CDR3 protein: CASSPGRGDSRYEQYF
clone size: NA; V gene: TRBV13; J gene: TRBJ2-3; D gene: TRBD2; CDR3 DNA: TGTGCCAGCAGCTCAGGACTAGCGGGGGCCGGGGATACGCAGTATTTT; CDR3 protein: CASSSGLAGAGDTQYF
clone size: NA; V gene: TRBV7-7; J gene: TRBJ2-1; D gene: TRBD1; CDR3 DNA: TGTGCCAGCAGCTTATATGTGACAGGGGATGAGCAGTTCTTC; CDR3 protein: CASSLYVTGDEQFF
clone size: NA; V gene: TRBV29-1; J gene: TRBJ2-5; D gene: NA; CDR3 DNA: TGCAGCGTTCCGATTCTAGATGGGGAGACCCAGTACTTC; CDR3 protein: CSVPILDGETQYF
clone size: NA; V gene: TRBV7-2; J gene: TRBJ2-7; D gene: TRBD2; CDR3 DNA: TGTGCCAGCAGCATACCGACTAGCGGACATCGCGAGCAGTACTTC; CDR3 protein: CASSIPTSGHREQYF
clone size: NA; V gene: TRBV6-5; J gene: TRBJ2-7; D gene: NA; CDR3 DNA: TGTGCCAGCGGCGTAGGGACTGCCTCCTACGAGCAGTACTTC; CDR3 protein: CASGVGTASYEQYF
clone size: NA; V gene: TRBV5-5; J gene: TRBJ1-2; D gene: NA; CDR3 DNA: TGTGCCAGCAGCTTGGAAGGGTATGGCTACACCTTC; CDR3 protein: CASSLEGYGYTF
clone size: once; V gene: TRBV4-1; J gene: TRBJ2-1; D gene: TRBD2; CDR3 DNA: TGCGCCAGCAGCCACCTCCGAAGGACGGGAGGGCCGGACAATGAGCAGTTCTTC; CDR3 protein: CASSHLRRTGGPDNEQFF
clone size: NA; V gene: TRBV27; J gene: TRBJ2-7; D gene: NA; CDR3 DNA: TGTGCCAGCAGTCCCCCCCCTGGGGGGTACGAGCAGTACTTC; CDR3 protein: CASSPPPGGYEQYF
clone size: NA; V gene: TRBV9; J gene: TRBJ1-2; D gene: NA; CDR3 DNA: TGTGCCAGCAGCGTGGCGACAGAAGCTAACTATGGCTACACCTTC; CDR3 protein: CASSVATEANYGYTF
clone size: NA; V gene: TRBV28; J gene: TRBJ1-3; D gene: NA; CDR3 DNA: TGTGCCAGCAGTCCCCGTTTGCACCAACAGTCCACTGGAAACACCATATATTTT; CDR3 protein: CASSPRLHQQSTGNTIYF
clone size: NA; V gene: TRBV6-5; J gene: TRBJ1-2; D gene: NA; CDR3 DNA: TGTGCCAGCAGTTACCCCGGGAGCTACACCTTC; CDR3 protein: CASSYPGSYTF
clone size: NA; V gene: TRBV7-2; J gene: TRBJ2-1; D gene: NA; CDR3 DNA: TGTGCCAGCCAGCAGGAGAGTGGGAATGAGCAGTTCTTC; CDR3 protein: CASQQESGNEQFF
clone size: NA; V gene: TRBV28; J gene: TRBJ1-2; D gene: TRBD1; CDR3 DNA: TGTGCCAGCGCGAGACAGGGGAAAGATGGCTACACCTTC; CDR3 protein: CASARQGKDGYTF
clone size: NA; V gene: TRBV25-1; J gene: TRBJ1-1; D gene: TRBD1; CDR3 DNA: TGTGCCAGCAGACAGGGGTTATCAGCTTTCTTT; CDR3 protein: CASRQGLSAFF
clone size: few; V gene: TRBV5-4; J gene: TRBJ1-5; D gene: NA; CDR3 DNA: TGTGCCAGCAGCTTGGGGAGCAATCAGCCCCAGCATTTT; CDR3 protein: CASSLGSNQPQHF
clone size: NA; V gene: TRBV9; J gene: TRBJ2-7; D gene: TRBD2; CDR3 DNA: TGTGCCAGCAGCGCTAGCGGATACCCCTCCGAGCAGTACTTC; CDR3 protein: CASSASGYPSEQYF
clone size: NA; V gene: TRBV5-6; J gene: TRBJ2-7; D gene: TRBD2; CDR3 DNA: TGTGCCAGCCGGACTAGCGGGAGTTACGAGCAGTACTTC; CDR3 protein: CASRTSGSYEQYF